These 10 T cell receptor beta chains share one sample of origin, sequenced in a study of blood T cells in healthy people across ages. With a J-beta primer mix and a sample-barcoded 5' primer, a second PCR ran about 6 to 11 cycles. A single record per CDR3 protein comes from TCRdb applying MiXCR to the 5' RACE reads. Of approximately 1.5 million distinct CDR3 sequences listed, roughly 32% are singletons. Sequencing was done on a sample of blood. These receptors all stem from a woman in her 30s in good health.

The chain recombines TRBV10-2 with TRBJ1-1, with D unclear. This CDR3 region has 13 residues. Trimming pared 7 bases from V and 0 bases from J, leaving 9 bases between. Looked up from germline, CDR1 is WSHSY and CDR2 is SAAADI. This CDR3 reads CASKAEMNTEAFF. CDR3 in DNA: TGCGCCAGCAAGGCAGAGATGAACACTGAAGCTTTCTTT.

V is TRBV4-2 and J is TRBJ1-1; 7 nucleotides line up with TRBD1. Germline loops: CDR1 LGHNA, CDR2 YNFKEQ. The CDR3 loop spans 15 amino acids. V lost 4 bases, J lost 0 bases, and 5 bases stayed unmatched. The CDR3 sequence is CASSRQGLMNTEAFF. The CDR3 nucleotides are TGTGCCAGCAGCCGACAGGGACTCATGAACACTGAAGCTTTCTTT.

A word on this clonotype: A junction end diverges from the germline sequence, so it may reflect a read error. The chain is built from TRBV20-1 and TRBJ2-1; 9 bases are a match to TRBD2. CDR1 is DFQATT, CDR2 SNEGSKA, per germline (reference sequence). The CDR3 covers 15 residues. CDR3 residues: CSAGSGSRDYNGQFF. The CDR3, as DNA: TGCAGTGCTGGTAGCGGGAGTAGGGACTACAATGGGCAGTTCTTC.

Concerning this clonotype itself: At one of its ends the junction is not consistent with the germline gene, which may arise from a read error. The chain joins TRBV20-1 to TRBJ1-2; 9 bases are a match to TRBD1. Germline CDR1 and CDR2: DFQATT and SNEGSKA (reference sequence). The CDR3 is 14 amino acids. CDR3 in DNA: TGCAGTGCTAGCGGGACAGGGCATAACTATGGCCACACCTTC. It is translated as CSASGTGHNYGHTF.

With regard to this clonotype: One end of the junction does not line up with germline, which may come from a read error. The chain combines TRBV11-3 with TRBJ2-2, with TRBD2 matching over 8 bases. The germline gives CDR1 SGHNT, CDR2 YENEEA. The CDR3 totals 13 residues. The CDR3 region has the DNA TGTGCCAGCAGCTGGACTAGCACCGGGGAGCCGTTTTTT. Its translation is CASSWTSTGEPFF.

This rearrangement joins TRBV7-9 to TRBJ2-7; D gene unclear. The CDR3 contains 12 residues. Germline lookup yields CDR1 SEHNR and CDR2 FQNEAQ (reference sequence). Trimming left V 4 bases short and J 3 bases short, with 7 bases between. DNA of the CDR3: TGTGCCAGCAGCTCCGAAGGCTACGAGCAGTACTTC. The encoded protein is CASSSEGYEQYF.

This clonotype was detected only a few times. The chain is built from TRBV9 and TRBJ2-1; D ambiguous. The length of the CDR3 is 16 residues. Looked up from germline, CDR1 is SGDLS and CDR2 is YYNGEE. The V end lost 5 bases, the J end lost 0 bases, and 15 bases lay between the germline ends. CDR3 DNA sequence: TGTGCCAGCAGAAAAGGAAACACCCTCTCCTACAATGAGCAGTTCTTC. Amino acid sequence: CASRKGNTLSYNEQFF.

This clonotype came up many times. This chain links TRBV4-1 with TRBJ2-7, with D possibly TRBD1 on 6 matching bases. The CDR3 runs to 18 residues. V was shortened by 0 bases and J by 1 base, with 19 bases between the two germline ends. Germline CDR1 MGHRA, CDR2 YSYEKL. This CDR3 is CASSQERAGTPGSYEQYF. CDR3 bases: TGCGCCAGCAGCCAAGAGAGGGCCGGGACACCTGGATCCTACGAGCAGTACTTC.

This clonotype was seen a few times. J is TRBJ2-1 and V is TRBV5-1, with 14 bases that match TRBD2. The CDR3 length is 17 residues. The ends lost 3 bases at V and 0 bases at J; junction bases unmatched: 2. Looked up from germline, CDR1 is SGHRS and CDR2 is YFSETQ. The chain's CDR3 is CASSYGTSGSSYNEQFF. The CDR3 nucleotides are TGCGCCAGCAGCTATGGGACTAGCGGGAGCTCCTACAATGAGCAGTTCTTC.

This chain uses TRBV5-6 with TRBJ2-1, with D uncertain. This CDR3 has 16 residues. V gave up 3 bases and J gave up 0 bases, with 13 bases separating them. Germline V lookup: CDR1 SGHDT, CDR2 YYEEEE. The CDR3 protein is CASSYRRSSSYNEQFF. In DNA, the CDR3 is TGTGCCAGCAGCTATAGACGGTCTAGCTCCTACAATGAGCAGTTCTTC.